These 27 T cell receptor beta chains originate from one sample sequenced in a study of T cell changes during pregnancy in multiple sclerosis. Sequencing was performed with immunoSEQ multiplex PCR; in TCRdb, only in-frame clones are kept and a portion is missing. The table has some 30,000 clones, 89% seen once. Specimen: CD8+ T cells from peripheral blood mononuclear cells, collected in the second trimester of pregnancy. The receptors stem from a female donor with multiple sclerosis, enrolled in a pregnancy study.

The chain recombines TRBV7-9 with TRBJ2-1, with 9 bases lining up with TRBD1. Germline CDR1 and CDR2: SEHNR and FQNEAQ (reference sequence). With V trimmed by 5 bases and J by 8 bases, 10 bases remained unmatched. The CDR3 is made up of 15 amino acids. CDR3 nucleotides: TGTGCCAGCAGCCTAACGGACAGGGGAACGCATGAGCAGTTCTTC. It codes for CASSLTDRGTHEQFF.

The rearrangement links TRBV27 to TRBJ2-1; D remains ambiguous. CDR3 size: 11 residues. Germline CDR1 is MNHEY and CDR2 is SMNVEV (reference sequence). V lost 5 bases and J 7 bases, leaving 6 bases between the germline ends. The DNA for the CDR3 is TGTGCCAGCAGTATCAGTAATGAGCAGTTCTTC. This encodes CASSISNEQFF.

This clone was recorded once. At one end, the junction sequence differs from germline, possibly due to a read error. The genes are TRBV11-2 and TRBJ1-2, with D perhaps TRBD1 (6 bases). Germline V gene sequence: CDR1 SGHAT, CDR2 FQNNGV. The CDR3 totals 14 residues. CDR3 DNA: TGTGCCAGCAGCTTAGAATCAGGGGCGGACGGCTGCACCTTC. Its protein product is CASSLESGADGCTF.

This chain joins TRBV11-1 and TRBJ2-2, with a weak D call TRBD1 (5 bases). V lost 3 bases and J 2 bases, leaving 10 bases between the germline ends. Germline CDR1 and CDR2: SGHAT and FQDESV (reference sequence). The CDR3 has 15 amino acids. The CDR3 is CASSFLTDNTGELFF. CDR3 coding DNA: TGTGCCAGCAGCTTTCTGACAGATAACACCGGGGAGCTGTTTTTT. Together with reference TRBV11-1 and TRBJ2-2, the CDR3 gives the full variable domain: EAEVAQSPRYKITEKSQAVAFWCDPISGHATLYWYRQILGQGPELLVQFQDESVVDDSQLPKDRFSAERLKGVDSTLKIQPAELGDSAMYLCASSFLTDNTGELFFGEGSRLTVL.

The CDR3 DNA reads as TGTGCCAGCAGTGAAAGGGTAGCGGAACTCAACAATGAGCAGTTCTTC. Translation: CASSERVAELNNEQFF. The V call is TRBV6-1, the J call TRBJ2-1, with D tentatively TRBD2 (6 bases). Germline-derived CDR1 and CDR2 are MNHNS and SASEGT. The CDR3 has 16 amino acids. The V end was cut by 2 bases, the J end by 5 bases, with 16 bases between.

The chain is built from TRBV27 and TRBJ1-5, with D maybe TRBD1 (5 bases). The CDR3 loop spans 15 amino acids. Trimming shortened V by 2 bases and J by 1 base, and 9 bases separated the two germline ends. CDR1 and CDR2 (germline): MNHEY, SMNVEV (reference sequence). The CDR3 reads CASSLMGLSNQPQHF. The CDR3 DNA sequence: TGTGCCAGCAGTTTAATGGGACTGAGCAATCAGCCCCAGCATTTT.

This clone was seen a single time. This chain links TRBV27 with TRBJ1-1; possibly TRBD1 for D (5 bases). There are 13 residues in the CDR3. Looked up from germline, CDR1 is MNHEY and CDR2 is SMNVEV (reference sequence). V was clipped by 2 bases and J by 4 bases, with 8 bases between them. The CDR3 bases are TGTGCCAGCAGTTTAGTGGGACTCACTGAAGCTTTCTTT. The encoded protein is CASSLVGLTEAFF.

CDR3 in amino acids: CASSPGTTTNEKLFF. In DNA form, the CDR3 reads TGTGCCAGCAGCCCCGGGACAACAACTAATGAAAAACTGTTTTTT. This chain joins TRBV7-3 and TRBJ1-4; tentative D call: TRBD1 (6 bases). This CDR3 is built from 15 residues. In germline, CDR1 is SGHTA, CDR2 FQGTGA. V dropped 5 bases and J dropped 0 bases, with 10 bases sitting between them.

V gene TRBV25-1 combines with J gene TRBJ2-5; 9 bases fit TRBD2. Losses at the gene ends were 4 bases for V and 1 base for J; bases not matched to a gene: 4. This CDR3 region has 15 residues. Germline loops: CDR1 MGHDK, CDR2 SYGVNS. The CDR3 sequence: CASSVETSGQETQYF. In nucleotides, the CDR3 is TGTGCCAGCAGTGTGGAGACTAGCGGCCAAGAGACCCAGTACTTC.

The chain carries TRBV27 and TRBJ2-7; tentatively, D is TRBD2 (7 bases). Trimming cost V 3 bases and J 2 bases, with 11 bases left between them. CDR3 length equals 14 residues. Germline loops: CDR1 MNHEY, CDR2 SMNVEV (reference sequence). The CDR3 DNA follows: TGTGCCAGCAGTTTTCGGGGGGCCACCTACGAGCAGTACTTC. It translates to CASSFRGATYEQYF.

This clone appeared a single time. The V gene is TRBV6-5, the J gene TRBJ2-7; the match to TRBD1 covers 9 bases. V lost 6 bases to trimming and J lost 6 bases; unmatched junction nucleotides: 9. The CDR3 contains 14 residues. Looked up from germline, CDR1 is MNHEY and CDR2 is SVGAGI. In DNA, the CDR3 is TGTGCCAGCAGCCCAGGACAGGGGACTGGCGAGCAGTACTTC. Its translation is CASSPGQGTGEQYF.

CDR3 sequence reads: CASSFDRGRPNSQETQYF. For the CDR3, the DNA is TGTGCCAGCAGCTTCGACAGGGGACGGCCGAATAGTCAAGAGACCCAGTACTTC. This sequence joins TRBV5-5 and TRBJ2-5, with 8 bases aligning to TRBD1. The CDR3 contains 18 residues. The germline V gene encodes CDR1 SGHKS and CDR2 YYEKEE (reference sequence). Trimming removed 2 bases from V and 2 bases from J; junction bases left unmatched: 14.

The CDR3 DNA reads TGTGCCAGCAGCGTAGACGGTGACAGTCAAGAGACCCAGTACTTC. Translated: CASSVDGDSQETQYF. V usage is TRBV9 and J usage is TRBJ2-5; D perhaps matches TRBD1 (5 bases). The CDR3 has 15 amino acids. Deletions cut 0 bases from V and 2 bases from J, with 11 bases between. In germline, CDR1 is SGDLS, CDR2 YYNGEE.

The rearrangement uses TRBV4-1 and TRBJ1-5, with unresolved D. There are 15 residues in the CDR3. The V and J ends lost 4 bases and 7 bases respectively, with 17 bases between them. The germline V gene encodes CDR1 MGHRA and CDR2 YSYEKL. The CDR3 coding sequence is TGCGCCAGCAGCCCTTTAGAGGGAGGAGGACAGCCCCAGCATTTT. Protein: CASSPLEGGGQPQHF.

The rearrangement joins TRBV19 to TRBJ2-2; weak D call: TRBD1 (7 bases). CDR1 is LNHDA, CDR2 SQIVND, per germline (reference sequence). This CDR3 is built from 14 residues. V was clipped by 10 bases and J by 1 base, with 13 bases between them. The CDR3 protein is CATLRGENTGELFF. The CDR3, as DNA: TGTGCCACCCTCAGGGGGGAGAACACCGGGGAGCTGTTTTTT.

The CDR3, as DNA: TGTGCCAGCAGTTTATCAGGTCATGGTTCCTACGAGCAGTACTTC. This codes for CASSLSGHGSYEQYF. This chain connects TRBV28 to TRBJ2-7; D unclear. The length of the CDR3 is 15 residues. Trimming removed 1 base from V and 1 base from J, with 11 bases in between. CDR1 is MDHEN and CDR2 is SYDVKM in the germline V gene.

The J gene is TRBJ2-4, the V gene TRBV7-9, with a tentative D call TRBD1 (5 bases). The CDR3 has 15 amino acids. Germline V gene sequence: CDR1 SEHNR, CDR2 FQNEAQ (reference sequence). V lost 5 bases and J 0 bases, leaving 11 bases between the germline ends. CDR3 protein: CASSTDTLAKNIQYF. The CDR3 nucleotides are TGTGCCAGCAGCACGGACACCCTAGCCAAAAACATTCAGTACTTC.

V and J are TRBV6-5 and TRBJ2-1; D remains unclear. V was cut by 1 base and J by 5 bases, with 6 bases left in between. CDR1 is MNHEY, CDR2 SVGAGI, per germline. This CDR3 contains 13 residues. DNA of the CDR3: TGTGCCAGCAGTTACTTAAAAAACAATGAGCAGTTCTTC. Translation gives CASSYLKNNEQFF.

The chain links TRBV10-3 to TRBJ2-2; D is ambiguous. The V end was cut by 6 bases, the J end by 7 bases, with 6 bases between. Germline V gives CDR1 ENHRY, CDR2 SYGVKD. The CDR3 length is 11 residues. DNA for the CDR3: TGTGCCATCAGCTCAGACGGGGAGCTGTTTTTT. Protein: CAISSDGELFF.

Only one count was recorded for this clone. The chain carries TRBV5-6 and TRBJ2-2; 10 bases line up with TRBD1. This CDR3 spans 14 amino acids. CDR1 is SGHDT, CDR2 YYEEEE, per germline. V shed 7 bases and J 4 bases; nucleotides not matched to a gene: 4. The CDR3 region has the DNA TGTGCCAGCGGGACAGGGGCGGGCACCGGGGAGCTGTTTTTT. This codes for CASGTGAGTGELFF.

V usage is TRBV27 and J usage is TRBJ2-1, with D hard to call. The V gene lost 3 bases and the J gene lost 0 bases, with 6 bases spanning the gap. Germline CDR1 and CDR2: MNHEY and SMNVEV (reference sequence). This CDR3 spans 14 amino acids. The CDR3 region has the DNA TGTGCCAGCAGTTTTCGTAGCTCCTACAATGAGCAGTTCTTC. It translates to CASSFRSSYNEQFF.

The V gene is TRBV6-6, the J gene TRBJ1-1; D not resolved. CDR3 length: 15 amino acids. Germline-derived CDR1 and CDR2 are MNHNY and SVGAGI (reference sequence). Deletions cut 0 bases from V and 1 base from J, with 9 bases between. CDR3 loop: CASSYSITENTEAFF. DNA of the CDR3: TGTGCCAGCAGTTACTCGATAACAGAGAACACTGAAGCTTTCTTT.

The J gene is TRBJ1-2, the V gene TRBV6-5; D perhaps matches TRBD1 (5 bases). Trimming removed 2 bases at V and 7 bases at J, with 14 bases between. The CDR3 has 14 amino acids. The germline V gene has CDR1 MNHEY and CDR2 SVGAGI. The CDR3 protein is CASSYVEGRSGYTF. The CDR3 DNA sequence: TGTGCCAGCAGTTACGTGGAGGGGAGGTCTGGCTACACCTTC.

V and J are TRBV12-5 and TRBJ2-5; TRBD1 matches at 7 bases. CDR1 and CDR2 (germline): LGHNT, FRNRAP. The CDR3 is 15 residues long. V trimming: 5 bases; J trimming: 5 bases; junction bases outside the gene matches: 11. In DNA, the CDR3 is TGTGCTAGTGGTGATGACAGGGAACCTGGGGAGACCCAGTACTTC. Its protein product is CASGDDREPGETQYF. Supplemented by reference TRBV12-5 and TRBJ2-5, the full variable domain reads DARVTQTPRHKVTEMGQEVTMRCQPILGHNTVFWYRQTMMQGLELLAYFRNRAPLDDSGMPKDRFSAEMPDATLATLKIQPSEPRDSAVYFCASGDDREPGETQYFGPGTRLLVL.

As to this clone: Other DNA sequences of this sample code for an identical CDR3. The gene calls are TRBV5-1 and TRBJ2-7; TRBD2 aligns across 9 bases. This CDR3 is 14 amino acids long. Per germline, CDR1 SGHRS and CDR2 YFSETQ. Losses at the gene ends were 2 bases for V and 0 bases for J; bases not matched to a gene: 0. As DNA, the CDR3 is TGCGCCAGCAGCTTTAGCGGGAGCTCCTACGAGCAGTACTTC. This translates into CASSFSGSSYEQYF.

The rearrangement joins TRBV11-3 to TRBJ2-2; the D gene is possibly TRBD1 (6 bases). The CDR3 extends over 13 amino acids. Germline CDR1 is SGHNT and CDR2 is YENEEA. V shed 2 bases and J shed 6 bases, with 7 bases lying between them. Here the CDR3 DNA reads TGTGCCAGCAGCTTACAGGGGTCCGGGGAGCTGTTTTTT. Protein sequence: CASSLQGSGELFF.

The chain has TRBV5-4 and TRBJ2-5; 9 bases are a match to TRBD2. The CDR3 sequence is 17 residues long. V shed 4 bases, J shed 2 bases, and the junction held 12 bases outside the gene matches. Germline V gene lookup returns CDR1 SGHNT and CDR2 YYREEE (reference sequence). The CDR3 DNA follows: TGTGCCAGCAGCACCGGGACTAGCTTATGGGGACAAGAGACCCAGTACTTC. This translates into CASSTGTSLWGQETQYF.